This is a list of T cell receptor beta chains from one sample in a study of neurological immune-mediated disorders. One entry per CDR3 protein results from TCRdb running MiXCR on the 5' RACE reads. The sample records roughly 59,000 distinct CDR3 sequences, 5.2% being singletons. Sequencing was performed on PBMCs. The receptors come from a human donor with multiple sclerosis. The donor label of this sample is uncertain. The CDR3 runs from the conserved cysteine through the conserved F or W. The D gene is left open where the match is weak.

length	V	J	D	CDR3
15	TRBV5-1	TRBJ1-6	-	CASRIGTGWGSPLHF
16	TRBV11-2	TRBJ1-6	-	CASSGLRPLRNSPLHF
15	TRBV5-5	TRBJ2-1	-	CASSLAAGRNNEQFF
13	TRBV4-3	TRBJ1-2	-	CASSQGPGHGYTF
16	TRBV20-1	TRBJ1-2	TRBD1	CSAEDRGRRANYGYTF
14	TRBV3-1	TRBJ1-2	-	CASSQGPQAYGYTF
15	TRBV5-1	TRBJ1-1	-	CASSPRRALSTEAFF
15	TRBV5-1	TRBJ2-3	TRBD2	CASSRAGGPTDTQYF
11	TRBV20-1	TRBJ1-2	-	CSVSTNYGYTF
14	TRBV5-4	TRBJ1-1	-	CASFLGGPNTEAFF
15	TRBV5-1	TRBJ2-3	-	CASSLDPASTDTQYF
19	TRBV7-8	TRBJ2-6	-	CASSLWLGEGWSGANVLTF
15	TRBV10-3	TRBJ2-7	TRBD1	CAISAAGTEPYEQYF
15	TRBV18	TRBJ2-7	TRBD1	CASSTGTGNSYEQYF
14	TRBV5-1	TRBJ1-6	TRBD1	CASSLQGDNSPLHF
14	TRBV5-1	TRBJ2-7	-	CASSPWTVVYEQYF
13	TRBV6-2/TRBV6-3	TRBJ1-4	TRBD1	CASRRTGSEKLFF
15	TRBV11-2	TRBJ1-3	-	CASSPKNGQGNTIYF
15	TRBV20-1	TRBJ1-5	-	CSARGVAGDGQPQHF
13	TRBV12-3/TRBV12-4	TRBJ2-7	-	CASSYRGPYEQYF
12	TRBV7-9	TRBJ2-1	-	CASSFPKNEQFF
15	TRBV7-6	TRBJ2-2	-	CASSPINTGTGELFF
15	TRBV30	TRBJ1-2	-	CAWISGDGTNYGYTF
12	TRBV5-5	TRBJ1-1	-	CASSLEGTEAFF
16	TRBV5-6	TRBJ2-1	-	CASSLAILDFNNEQFF
21	TRBV18	TRBJ2-6	-	CASSPLSLSAEVFSGANVLTF
17	TRBV29-1	TRBJ2-1	TRBD2	CSVGTTGRGGSYNDQFF
12	TRBV2	TRBJ1-6	-	CASSENYSPLHF
13	TRBV23-1	TRBJ2-7	TRBD1	CASRGQGVYEQYF
15	TRBV29-1	TRBJ2-1	-	CSVAGGHNSYNEQFF
14	TRBV7-2	TRBJ2-3	-	CASSRDFGTDTQYF
13	TRBV5-1	TRBJ2-7	TRBD2	CASSLAGGVRVYF
15	TRBV7-3	TRBJ2-2	-	CASSSSAANTGELFF
15	TRBV7-9	TRBJ2-1	-	CASSFKGTAYNEQFF
14	TRBV12-3/TRBV12-4	TRBJ2-3	-	CASSFHPLTDTQYF
11	TRBV29-1	TRBJ2-3	-	CSVEETSLQYF
15	TRBV5-1	TRBJ2-3	-	CASSLDWPSTDTQYF
16	TRBV7-9	TRBJ2-7	TRBD1	CASSLAAGGPGGEQYF
12	TRBV6-6	TRBJ2-7	-	CASSSVSYEQYF
13	TRBV12-3/TRBV12-4	TRBJ1-5	-	CASSFQVNQPQHF
14	TRBV12-3/TRBV12-4	TRBJ1-5	-	CASSQPGPNQPQHF
20	TRBV12-3/TRBV12-4	TRBJ1-3	TRBD1	CASSFIAGTGGLTSGNTIYF
16	TRBV3-1	TRBJ2-7	-	CASSQDLTRSSYEQYF
15	TRBV19	TRBJ1-5	TRBD1	CASSPTGGRDQPQHF
15	TRBV5-5	TRBJ1-5	TRBD1	CASSHYRGVDQPQHF
13	TRBV5-1	TRBJ2-7	TRBD1	CASSQTGNNEQYF
13	TRBV27	TRBJ2-1	-	CASGLSSYNEQFF
11	TRBV20-1	TRBJ2-3	-	CSARLTDTQYF
15	TRBV3-1	TRBJ1-1	-	CASSQTGQWDTEAFF
16	TRBV7-8	TRBJ2-1	-	CASSLALRWVGNEQFF
16	TRBV5-1	TRBJ2-1	-	CASSSQTSDWHNEQFF
13	TRBV6-5	TRBJ1-2	-	CASSNSGYGGYTF
17	TRBV3-1	TRBJ1-2	TRBD1	CASSRPGTGGKRDGYTF
15	TRBV10-3	TRBJ1-1	-	CAISESRVGNTEAFF
15	TRBV15	TRBJ1-6	TRBD1	CATSRATGDNSPLHF
15	TRBV5-1	TRBJ2-1	TRBD2	CASSFSLAGGNEQFF
13	TRBV29-1	TRBJ2-5	TRBD1	CSVSAGGKETQYF
15	TRBV5-5	TRBJ1-1	TRBD1	CASSWGQGAGTEAFF
14	TRBV11-3	TRBJ2-2	-	CASSFGPSTGELFF